Reported below is one T cell receptor (beta chain). This sample is part of a study of control samples from healthy donors and cancer patients. V lost 3 bases to trimming and J lost 7 bases, with 8 bases between them. The CDR3 extends over 12 amino acids. The germline V gene has CDR1 MNHNS and CDR2 SASEGT. Clones were sequenced by immunoSEQ multiplex PCR, and TCRdb holds only the in-frame ones, with some missing. The sample lists 150,000 to 200,000 clones, roughly 90% occurring once. The V and J genes are TRBV6-1 and TRBJ2-3; D is uncertain. This clonotype was obtained from a woman aged 45-59 years in good health. The material sequenced was blood. CDR3 sequence reads: CASSEEGHTQYF. In nucleotides, the CDR3 is TGTGCCAGCAGTGAGGAAGGCCATACGCAGTATTTT.